A single sample gave rise to the 8 T cell receptor beta chains below, sequenced in a study of blood T cell repertoires in COVID-19. Method: immunoSEQ multiplex PCR; TCRdb's copy keeps in-frame clones and lacks some. The repertoire has under 130,000 clones, 65% to 75% of them found once; the top ten carry about 6%. The sample was peripheral blood. The receptors derive from an elderly man with acute or convalescent COVID-19.

CDR3 sequence: CASSQDFQRTTDTQYF. DNA for the CDR3: TGCGCCAGCAGCCAAGACTTTCAGCGGACCACAGATACGCAGTATTTT. The chain joins TRBV4-3 to TRBJ2-3, with TRBD2 as a possible D gene (5 bases). The length of the CDR3 is 16 residues. Germline CDR1 LGHNA, CDR2 YSLEER. V lost 0 bases to trimming and J lost 2 bases, with 12 bases between them.

This chain connects TRBV7-2 to TRBJ1-2; D is unclear. With 2 bases removed from V and 7 bases from J, the gap between germline ends came to 8 bases. The CDR3 length is 12 residues. CDR1 and CDR2 (germline): SGHTA, FQGNSA. As DNA, the CDR3 is TGTGCCAGCAGCTTATTACGGGGTGGCTACACCTTC. This encodes CASSLLRGGYTF.

This chain links TRBV7-2 with TRBJ2-7; perhaps TRBD1 as D (5 bases). This CDR3 is built from 16 residues. Trimming left V 5 bases short and J 5 bases short, with 22 bases between. Germline V lookup: CDR1 SGHTA, CDR2 FQGNSA. The CDR3 coding sequence is TGTGCCAGCAGCCCCCAGAGTGGCAGGGCGATCGACGAGCAGTACTTC. Encoded protein: CASSPQSGRAIDEQYF.

The genes are TRBV7-2 and TRBJ1-6; D might be TRBD1 (6 bases). CDR3 length: 12 amino acids. V lost 6 bases and J lost 8, with 8 bases in between. CDR1 is SGHTA and CDR2 is FQGNSA in the germline V gene. The CDR3: CASRKGDSPLHF. CDR3 DNA: TGTGCCAGCAGAAAGGGGGATTCACCCCTCCACTTT.

This chain joins TRBV11-2 and TRBJ2-3, with D unclear. V was shortened by 4 bases and J by 0 bases, with 5 bases between the two germline ends. CDR1 is SGHAT, CDR2 FQNNGV, per germline. The CDR3 has 13 amino acids. The CDR3 coding sequence is TGTGCCAGCAGCTCCCCTAGCACAGATACGCAGTATTTT. Protein sequence: CASSSPSTDTQYF. Drawing the rest from reference TRBV11-2 and TRBJ2-3, the complete variable domain is EAGVAQSPRYKIIEKRQSVAFWCNPISGHATLYWYQQILGQGPKLLIQFQNNGVVDDSQLPKDRFSAERLKGVDSTLKIQPAKLEDSAVYLCASSSPSTDTQYFGPGTRLTVL.

The V call is TRBV19, the J call TRBJ1-4; the D gene is possibly TRBD1 (6 bases). Per germline, CDR1 LNHDA and CDR2 SQIVND (reference sequence). The V end lost 6 bases, the J end lost 7 bases, and 15 bases lay between the germline ends. This CDR3 comprises 14 residues. The CDR3 DNA sequence: TGTGCCAGTAGCTTTGGGGGCGAGAGTGAAAAACTGTTTTTT. Residues: CASSFGGESEKLFF.

This chain uses TRBV5-4 with TRBJ2-2, with 7 bases fitting TRBD1. CDR1 SGHNT and CDR2 YYREEE come from the germline V gene (reference sequence). The V and J ends lost 1 base and 6 bases, in that order; junction bases with no gene match: 6. CDR3 length equals 15 residues. The CDR3 here is CASSLTGVGSGELFF. For the CDR3, the DNA is TGTGCCAGCAGCTTGACAGGGGTCGGGTCCGGGGAGCTGTTTTTT.

This chain connects TRBV24-1 to TRBJ2-1; weak D call: TRBD2 (6 bases). Trimming removed 8 bases from V and 0 bases from J, with 13 bases in between. CDR3 size: 15 residues. Germline V lookup: CDR1 KGHDR, CDR2 SFDVKD. The CDR3 DNA sequence: TGTGCCACCACCGGGACTTATGGCTCCTACAATGAGCAGTTCTTC. Its translation is CATTGTYGSYNEQFF.